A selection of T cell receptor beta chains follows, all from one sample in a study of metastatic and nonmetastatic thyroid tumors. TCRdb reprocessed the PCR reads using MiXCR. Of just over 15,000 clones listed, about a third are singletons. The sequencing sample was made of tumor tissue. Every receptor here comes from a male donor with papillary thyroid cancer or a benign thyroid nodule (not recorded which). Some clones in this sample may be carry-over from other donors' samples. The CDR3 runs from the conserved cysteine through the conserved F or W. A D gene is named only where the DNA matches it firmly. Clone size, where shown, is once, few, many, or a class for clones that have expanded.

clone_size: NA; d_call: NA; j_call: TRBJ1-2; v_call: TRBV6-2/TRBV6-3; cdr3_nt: TGTGCCAGCAGCCATGACATCTATGGCTACACCTTC; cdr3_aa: CASSHDIYGYTF
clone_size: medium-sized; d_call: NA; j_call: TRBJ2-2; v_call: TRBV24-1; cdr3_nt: TGTGCCACAGAGACAGAGACGAACACCGGGGAGCTGTTTTTT; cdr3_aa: CATETETNTGELFF
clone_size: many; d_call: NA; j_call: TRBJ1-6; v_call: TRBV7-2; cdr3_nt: TGTGCCAGCAGACAACAGGAGAGGATAGGAAATTCACCCCTCCACTTT; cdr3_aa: CASRQQERIGNSPLHF
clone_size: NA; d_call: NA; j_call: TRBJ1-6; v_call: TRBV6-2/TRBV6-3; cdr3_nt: TGTGCCAGCAGTTACTCTACTGGGCGGGGGGCCAATTCACCCCTCCACTTT; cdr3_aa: CASSYSTGRGANSPLHF
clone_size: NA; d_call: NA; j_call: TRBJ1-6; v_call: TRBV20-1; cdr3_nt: TGCAGTGCTAGAGAGGTATCGGTCCATTCACCCCTCCACTTT; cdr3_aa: CSAREVSVHSPLHF
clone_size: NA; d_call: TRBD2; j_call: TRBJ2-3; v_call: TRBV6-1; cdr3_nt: TGTGCCAGCAGTGAGGGAGCGGGATATACGCAGTATTTT; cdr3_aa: CASSEGAGYTQYF
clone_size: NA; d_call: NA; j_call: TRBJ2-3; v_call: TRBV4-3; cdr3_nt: TGCGCCAGCAGCCAAGATCAGGGAAACGTGGATACGCAGTATTTT; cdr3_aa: CASSQDQGNVDTQYF
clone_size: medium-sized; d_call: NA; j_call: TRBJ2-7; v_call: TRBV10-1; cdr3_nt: TGCGCCAGCATACACCCGCAGGTTAGCTCCTACGAGCAGTACTTC; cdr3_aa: CASIHPQVSSYEQYF
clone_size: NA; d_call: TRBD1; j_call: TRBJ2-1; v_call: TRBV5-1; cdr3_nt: TGCGCCAGCATTTCAGGGGGCGATGAGCAGTTCTTC; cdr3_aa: CASISGGDEQFF
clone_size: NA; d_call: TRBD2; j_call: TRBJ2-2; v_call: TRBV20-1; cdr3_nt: TGCAGTGCTAGAGGGACTAGCGACACCGGGGAGCTGTTTTTT; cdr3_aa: CSARGTSDTGELFF
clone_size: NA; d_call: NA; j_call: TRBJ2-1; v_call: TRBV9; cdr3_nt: TGTGCCAGCAGCCGGATGGCATCTGCCTACAATGAGCAGTTCTTC; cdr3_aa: CASSRMASAYNEQFF
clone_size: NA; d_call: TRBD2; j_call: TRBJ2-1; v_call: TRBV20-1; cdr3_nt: TGCAGTGCTACCCTGTTGGGACTAGCGGACAATGAGCAGTTCTTC; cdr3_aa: CSATLLGLADNEQFF
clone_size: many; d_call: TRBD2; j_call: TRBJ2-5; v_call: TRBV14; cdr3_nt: TGTGCCAGCAGCCAAGAATGGACTAGCGGGTTCCAAGAGACCCAGTACTTC; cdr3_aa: CASSQEWTSGFQETQYF
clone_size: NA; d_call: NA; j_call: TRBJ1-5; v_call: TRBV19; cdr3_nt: TGTGCCAGTAGTATAGGGGACATAATCAATCAGCCCCAGCATTTT; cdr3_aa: CASSIGDIINQPQHF
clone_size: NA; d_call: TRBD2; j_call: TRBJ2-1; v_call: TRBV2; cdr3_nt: TGTGCCAGCATGATTGCTAGCGGGCCTTACAATGAGCAGTTCTTC; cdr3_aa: CASMIASGPYNEQFF
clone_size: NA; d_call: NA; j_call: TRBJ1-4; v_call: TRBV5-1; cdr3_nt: TGCGCCAGCAGCCTCCCGACAGCCGAAAAACTGTTTTTT; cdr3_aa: CASSLPTAEKLFF
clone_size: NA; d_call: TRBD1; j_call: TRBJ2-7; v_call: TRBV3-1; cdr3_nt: TGTGCCAGCATCCGGGGACAGGGTTCCCTCGAGCGGTACTTC; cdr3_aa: CASIRGQGSLERYF
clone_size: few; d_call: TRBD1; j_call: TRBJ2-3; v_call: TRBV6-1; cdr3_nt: TGTGCCAGCAACGCCCTATCCGGGACAGGGGGGGATACGCAGTATTTT; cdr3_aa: CASNALSGTGGDTQYF
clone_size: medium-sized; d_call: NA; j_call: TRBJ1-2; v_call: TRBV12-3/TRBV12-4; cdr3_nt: TGTGCCATCGAGAGGAGGGAGGGGATCTATGGCTACACCTTC; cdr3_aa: CAIERREGIYGYTF
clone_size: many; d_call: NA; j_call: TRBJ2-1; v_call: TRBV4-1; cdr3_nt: TGCGCCAGCAGCCCGGGGGGCTCCAACAATGAGCAGTTCTTC; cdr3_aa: CASSPGGSNNEQFF
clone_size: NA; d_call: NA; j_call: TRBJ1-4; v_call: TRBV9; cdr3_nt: TGTGCCAGCAGCCCCTACCTTGGGGGGGCAACTAATGAAAAACTGTTTTTT; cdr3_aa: CASSPYLGGATNEKLFF
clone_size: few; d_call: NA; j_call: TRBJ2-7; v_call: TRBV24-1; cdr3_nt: TGTGCCACCGGGATCGGGCTATCGTCTTCCTACGAGCAGTACTTC; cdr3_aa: CATGIGLSSSYEQYF
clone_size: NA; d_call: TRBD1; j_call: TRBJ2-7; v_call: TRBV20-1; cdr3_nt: TGCAGTGCGAGCGGCGCAGGGGGCCGCAAATACGAGCATTACTTC; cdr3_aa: CSASGAGGRKYEHYF
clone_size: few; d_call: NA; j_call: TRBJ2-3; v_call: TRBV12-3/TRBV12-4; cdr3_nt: TGTGCCAGCAGTTTAAGGCTCGCGCTAGCGAGAGGTGAGGCAGATACGCAGTATTTT; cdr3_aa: CASSLRLALARGEADTQYF
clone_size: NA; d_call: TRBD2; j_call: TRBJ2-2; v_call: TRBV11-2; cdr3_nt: TGTGCCAGCAGCTGTCCGGGAGGGACCTGGGAGCTGTTTTTT; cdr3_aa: CASSCPGGTWELFF
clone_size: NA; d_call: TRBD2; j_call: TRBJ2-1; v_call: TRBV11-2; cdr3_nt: TGTGCCAGCAGCTCCCATGGGACGGCTAGCGGGAGTTATGAGCAGTTCTTC; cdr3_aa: CASSSHGTASGSYEQFF
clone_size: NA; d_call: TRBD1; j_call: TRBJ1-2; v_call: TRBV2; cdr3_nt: TGTGCCAGCAGGGCGGGACAGGTGAACTATGGCTACACCTTC; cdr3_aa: CASRAGQVNYGYTF
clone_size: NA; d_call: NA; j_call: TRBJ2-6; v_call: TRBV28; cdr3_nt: TGTGCCAGCAGAGGGACGGGACTTATGGGGGCCAACGTCCTGACTTTC; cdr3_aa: CASRGTGLMGANVLTF
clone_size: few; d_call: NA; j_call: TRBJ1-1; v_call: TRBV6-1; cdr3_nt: TGTGCCAGCAGTGGGACAGTAGAGGGAGCTTTCTTT; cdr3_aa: CASSGTVEGAFF
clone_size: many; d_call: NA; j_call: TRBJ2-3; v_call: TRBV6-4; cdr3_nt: TGTGCCAGCAGTCACTCCGGGTCGGGCACAGATACGCAGTATTTT; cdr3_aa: CASSHSGSGTDTQYF
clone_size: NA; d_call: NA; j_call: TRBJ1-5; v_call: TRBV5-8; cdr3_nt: TGTGCCAGCAGCTACAGACAGGACTCTAGCAATCAGCCCCAGCATTTT; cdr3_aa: CASSYRQDSSNQPQHF
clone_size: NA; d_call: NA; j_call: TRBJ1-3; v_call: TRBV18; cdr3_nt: TGCTCCAGCTCACGCGACAATGTATATGGAAACACCATATATTTT; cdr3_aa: CSSSRDNVYGNTIYF
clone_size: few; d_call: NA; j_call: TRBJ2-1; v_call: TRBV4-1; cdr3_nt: TGCGCCAGCAGCCAAGTAGGCAGCTATGATCAGTTCTTC; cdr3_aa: CASSQVGSYDQFF
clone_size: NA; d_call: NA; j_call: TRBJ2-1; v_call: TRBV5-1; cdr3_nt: TGCGCCAGCAGCTTGGAACTAGCGAAGGGGGGTGAGCAGTTCTTC; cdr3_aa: CASSLELAKGGEQFF
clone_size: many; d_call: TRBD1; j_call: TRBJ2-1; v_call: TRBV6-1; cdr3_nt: TGTGCCAGCAGTAGACAGGGGGACTCCTACAATGAGCAGTTCTTC; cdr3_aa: CASSRQGDSYNEQFF
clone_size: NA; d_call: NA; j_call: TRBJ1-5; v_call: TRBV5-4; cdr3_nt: TGTGCCAGCAGCTTGGGTGGGGGTGGTGGTAATCAGCCCCAGCATTTT; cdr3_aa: CASSLGGGGGNQPQHF
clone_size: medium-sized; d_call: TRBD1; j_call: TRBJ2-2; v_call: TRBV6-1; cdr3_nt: TGTGCCAGCACCCTACTCGGACAGGGAGGCGTCACCGGGGAGCTGTTTTTT; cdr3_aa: CASTLLGQGGVTGELFF
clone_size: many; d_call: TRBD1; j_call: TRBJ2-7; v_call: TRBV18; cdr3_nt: TGTGCCAGCTCACTGCGAGGGGGGACAGGAGGAGAGGAGCAGTACTTC; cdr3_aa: CASSLRGGTGGEEQYF
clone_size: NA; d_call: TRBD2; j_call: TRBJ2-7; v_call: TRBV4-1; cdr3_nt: TGCGCCAGCAGCCAAGCTAGCGGTAAAACCTACGAGCAGTACTTC; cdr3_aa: CASSQASGKTYEQYF
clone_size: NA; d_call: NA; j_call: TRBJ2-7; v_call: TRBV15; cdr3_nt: TGTGCCACCAGCACACTTACGTCCTACGAGCAGTACTTC; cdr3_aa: CATSTLTSYEQYF
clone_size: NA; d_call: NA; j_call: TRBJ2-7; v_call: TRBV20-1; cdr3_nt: TGCAGTGCTAGAGATCCTAGCAGTTCCTACGAGCAGTACTTC; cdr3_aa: CSARDPSSSYEQYF
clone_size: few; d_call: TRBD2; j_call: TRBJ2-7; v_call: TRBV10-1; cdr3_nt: TGCGCCAGCTGGGGACTAGCGGGAGTTAACACCTACGAGCAGTACTTC; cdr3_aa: CASWGLAGVNTYEQYF